Listed here are 27 T cell receptor beta chains from one sample, sequenced in a study of shared clonotypes between healthy human individuals. TCRdb keeps only in-frame clones here, not all; method: immunoSEQ multiplex PCR. Of over 2 million clones listed, around 92% are singletons. Sample: naive CD4+ T cells from PBMCs. The subset is: CD45RA+ positively selected. The receptor set was obtained from a man between 18 and 29 years old in good health. Some clones in this sample may be carry-over from other donors' samples.

The chain couples TRBV2 to TRBJ2-3, with D tentatively TRBD2 (7 bases). Per germline, CDR1 SNHLY and CDR2 FYNNEI. This CDR3 has 16 residues. Trimming took 10 bases from V and 6 from J, leaving 26 bases between them. CDR3 region: CATQGASGRGKDTQYF. CDR3 nucleotide sequence: TGTGCCACCCAAGGGGCTAGCGGCAGGGGCAAGGATACGCAGTATTTT.

The genes are TRBV10-1 and TRBJ2-7; D is unresolved. The ends were cut back, 10 bases at V and 0 bases at J, with 13 bases in the middle. The CDR3 loop spans 13 amino acids. Germline V gene sequence: CDR1 WNHNN, CDR2 SYGVQD (reference sequence). The CDR3 nucleotides read TGCGCCACCCCCCCCCATAGCTCCTACGAGCAGTACTTC. Protein sequence: CATPPHSSYEQYF.

The rearrangement uses TRBV27 and TRBJ1-1; D unresolved. V was trimmed by 3 bases and J by 1 base, leaving 9 bases between them. Germline CDR1 MNHEY, CDR2 SMNVEV (reference sequence). The CDR3 consists of 14 residues. CDR3 DNA: TGTGCCAGCAGTTTCAGAAGCTCGAACACTGAAGCTTTCTTT. It specifies CASSFRSSNTEAFF.

The V gene is TRBV11-2, the J gene TRBJ1-4, with a tentative D call TRBD1 (5 bases). Germline V gives CDR1 SGHAT, CDR2 FQNNGV. This CDR3 contains 16 residues. V dropped 3 bases and J dropped 0 bases, with 11 bases sitting between them. CDR3 sequence: CASSLIQAATNEKLFF. The DNA for the CDR3 is TGTGCCAGCAGCTTGATACAGGCGGCAACTAATGAAAAACTGTTTTTT.

In regard to this clone: The sample has other DNA sequences that encode this CDR3 too. The chain combines TRBV7-2 with TRBJ2-1; weak D call: TRBD2 (5 bases). Germline loops: CDR1 SGHTA, CDR2 FQGNSA. Trimming stripped 1 base from V and 4 bases from J, with 8 bases between. This CDR3 is built from 14 residues. The CDR3 bases are TGTGCCAGCAGCTTAGGCCTAGCTTACAATGAGCAGTTCTTC. The encoded protein is CASSLGLAYNEQFF.

V is TRBV28 and J is TRBJ2-5, with TRBD1 matching 9 bases. This CDR3 is 16 amino acids long. CDR1 is MDHEN and CDR2 is SYDVKM in the germline V gene. J gave up 2 bases and V 4 bases, and 8 bases lay outside the gene matches. The CDR3 nucleotides are TGTGCCAGCAGTTCTCCGGGACAGGGTGGGCAAGAGACCCAGTACTTC. This translates into CASSSPGQGGQETQYF.

The genes are TRBV6-5 and TRBJ1-1, with TRBD1 as a possible D gene (5 bases). Germline V gives CDR1 MNHEY, CDR2 SVGAGI. With 3 bases removed from V and 8 bases from J, the gap between germline ends came to 19 bases. The CDR3 runs to 15 residues. The CDR3 protein is CASSYITPSWGEAFF. The CDR3 DNA is TGTGCCAGCAGTTATATTACCCCTAGTTGGGGGGAAGCTTTCTTT.

Regarding this clone: Other DNA sequences in the same sample also yield this CDR3. The chain links TRBV30 to TRBJ1-3; D not certain. The length of the CDR3 is 14 residues. V was trimmed by 0 bases and J by 3 bases, leaving 9 bases between them. Germline CDR1 and CDR2: GTSNPN and SVGIG (reference sequence). The DNA of the CDR3 is TGTGCCTGGAGTGTACGGGGTGGTGGAAACACCATATATTTT. Translation gives CAWSVRGGGNTIYF. The whole variable domain, filled in from reference TRBV30 and TRBJ1-3, reads SQTIHQWPATLVQPVGSPLSLECTVEGTSNPNLYWYRQAAGRGLQLLFYSVGIGQISSEVPQNLSASRPQDRQFILSSKKLLLSDSGFYLCAWSVRGGGNTIYFGEGSWLTVV.

Regarding this clone: Other DNA sequences within the sample encode an identical CDR3. This CDR3 reads CASSLGQADQPQHF. The CDR3, as DNA: TGCGCCAGCAGCTTGGGTCAGGCAGATCAGCCCCAGCATTTT. The gene calls are TRBV5-1 and TRBJ1-5; the D is unclear. The V gene lost 0 bases and the J gene lost 5 bases, with 9 bases spanning the gap. This CDR3 comprises 14 residues. Germline V gene data show CDR1 as SGHRS and CDR2 as YFSETQ.

The CDR3, as DNA: TGCGCCAGCAGCTCCCTCGGGGGGCAGATAAACGAGCAGTACTTC. This gives the protein CASSSLGGQINEQYF. V and J are TRBV5-1 and TRBJ2-7; perhaps TRBD2 as D (7 bases). Germline CDR1 reads SGHRS; CDR2 reads YFSETQ. The CDR3 consists of 15 residues. V was trimmed by 3 bases and J by 5 bases, leaving 18 bases between them.

This clone was seen only once. The rearrangement uses TRBV29-1 and TRBJ2-7; D assignment may be TRBD1 or TRBD2 (6 bases each). Germline CDR1 is SQVTM and CDR2 is ANQGSEA. The CDR3 length is 14 residues. The V end was cut by 0 bases, the J end by 3 bases, with 12 bases between. CDR3 nucleotides: TGCAGCGTTGAAGATCGCAGGGGAGGCTACGAGCAGTACTTC. Protein sequence: CSVEDRRGGYEQYF.

This sequence joins TRBV11-1 and TRBJ2-7, with D possibly being TRBD2 (6 bases). The germline V gene encodes CDR1 SGHAT and CDR2 FQDESV (reference sequence). The CDR3 is made up of 13 amino acids. The V end lost 2 bases, the J end lost 5 bases, and 10 bases lay between the germline ends. The DNA for the CDR3 is TGTGCCAGCAGCTTACGGGAGTCCCACGAGCAGTACTTC. Protein sequence: CASSLRESHEQYF.

The rearrangement joins TRBV14 to TRBJ2-1; TRBD2 matches 11 bases. The CDR3 length is 17 residues. The V gene end was trimmed by 4 bases and the J gene end by 6 bases; junction bases not matched to a gene: 11. CDR1 is SGHDN, CDR2 FVKESK, per germline. CDR3 DNA sequence: TGTGCCAGCAGCCTCTTACCGGGACTAGCGGACTCCAATGAGCAGTTCTTC. It is translated as CASSLLPGLADSNEQFF.

This clone came up once. This sequence joins TRBV6-5 and TRBJ1-3, with unresolved D. CDR1 and CDR2 (germline): MNHEY, SVGAGI. Trimming left V 6 bases short and J 0 bases short, with 12 bases between. There are 15 residues in the CDR3. The CDR3 sequence: CASRPDTSSGNTIYF. In DNA form, the CDR3 reads TGTGCCAGCAGGCCCGATACTTCCTCTGGAAACACCATATATTTT.

The V call is TRBV27, the J call TRBJ2-4; 10 bases are a match to TRBD2. Germline V lookup: CDR1 MNHEY, CDR2 SMNVEV (reference sequence). Germline trimming cut 9 bases from V and 0 bases from J; bases unmatched to any gene: 11. CDR3 size: 17 residues. The chain's CDR3 is CARVAGGLFLAKNIQYF. The CDR3 nucleotides are TGTGCCAGGGTAGCGGGAGGACTCTTCCTAGCCAAAAACATTCAGTACTTC.

This clone appeared a single time. The rearrangement joins TRBV9 to TRBJ2-1; D is undetermined. The germline CDR1 and CDR2 sequences are SGDLS and YYNGEE. V gave up 0 bases and J gave up 5 bases, with 15 bases separating them. This CDR3 is built from 16 residues. CDR3 coding DNA: TGTGCCAGCAGCGTAGGAATATCGCGACAAGACAATGAGCAGTTCTTC. Its protein product is CASSVGISRQDNEQFF.

V usage is TRBV5-4 and J usage is TRBJ2-7; a possible D gene is TRBD2 (7 bases). This CDR3 contains 16 residues. Trimming took 4 bases from V and 2 from J, leaving 19 bases between them. Per the germline V gene, CDR1 is SGHNT and CDR2 is YYREEE (reference sequence). The CDR3 nucleotides read TGTGCCAGCAGCCCAAAGGGGGGGGTAATAACCTACGAGCAGTACTTC. Its protein product is CASSPKGGVITYEQYF.

Here the CDR3 reads CAISSGGQGAAGRAFF. CDR3 in DNA: TGTGCCATCAGTTCTGGGGGACAGGGGGCGGCCGGAAGGGCTTTCTTT. The gene calls are TRBV10-3 and TRBJ1-1, with 12 positions matching TRBD1. Germline-derived CDR1 and CDR2 are ENHRY and SYGVKD. There are 16 residues in the CDR3. V lost 5 bases and J lost 11; bases outside the gene matches: 15.

The rearrangement links TRBV11-2 to TRBJ2-7; D not certain. V lost 3 bases, J lost 4 bases, and 13 bases lay in between. CDR1 is SGHAT and CDR2 is FQNNGV in the germline V gene. This CDR3 contains 14 residues. CDR3 bases: TGTGCCAGCAGCTTTCGTAACGGCTGGTACGAGCAGTACTTC. This translates into CASSFRNGWYEQYF.

The chain recombines TRBV7-9 with TRBJ2-4; no firm D call. Trimming pared 5 bases from V and 5 bases from J, leaving 25 bases between. The germline V gene encodes CDR1 SEHNR and CDR2 FQNEAQ (reference sequence). CDR3 length equals 18 residues. The CDR3: CASSLRDRGYPGQNIQYF. The CDR3, as DNA: TGTGCCAGCAGCCTTAGAGATCGTGGGTATCCTGGGCAAAACATTCAGTACTTC.

This clone has just one count. The V call is TRBV11-2, the J call TRBJ2-1; D might be TRBD1 (6 bases). This CDR3 is built from 15 residues. V lost 5 bases to trimming and J lost 5 bases, with 16 bases between them. CDR1 is SGHAT, CDR2 FQNNGV, per germline. This CDR3 reads CASSPRGVGNNEQFF. For the CDR3, the DNA is TGTGCCAGCAGCCCCAGGGGAGTCGGGAACAATGAGCAGTTCTTC.

The chain uses TRBV5-1 and TRBJ2-5; D is perhaps TRBD1 or TRBD2 (5 bases each). The CDR3 runs 16 residues. V was pared by 0 bases and J by 2 bases, with 14 bases between. The V gene's germline CDR1 is SGHRS and CDR2 YFSETQ. CDR3 amino acids: CASSLVGGGPQETQYF. In DNA, the CDR3 is TGCGCCAGCAGCTTGGTGGGTGGGGGACCTCAAGAGACCCAGTACTTC.

V gene TRBV6-5 combines with J gene TRBJ2-3; D tentatively reads TRBD1 or TRBD2 (5 bases each). The CDR3 has 14 residues. Germline V gene lookup returns CDR1 MNHEY and CDR2 SVGAGI. V dropped 6 bases and J dropped 2 bases, with 12 bases sitting between them. CDR3 sequence: CASRPRDHTDTQYF. The CDR3 DNA reads TGTGCCAGCAGGCCACGGGACCACACAGATACGCAGTATTTT.

The chain joins TRBV6-6 to TRBJ1-2; D might be TRBD1 (6 bases). Trimming pared 5 bases from V and 2 bases from J, leaving 9 bases between. The CDR3 contains 13 residues. Germline lookup yields CDR1 MNHNY and CDR2 SVGAGI (reference sequence). The CDR3 coding sequence is TGTGCCAGCAGTCAAACAGGGAACTATGGCTACACCTTC. This gives the protein CASSQTGNYGYTF.

The CDR3 is CASSLLGYYEQYF. The CDR3 DNA sequence: TGTGCCAGCAGTTTATTAGGGTACTACGAGCAGTACTTC. The chain carries TRBV28 and TRBJ2-7; D unclear. The CDR3 totals 13 residues. Trimming took off 1 base at V and 3 bases at J, with 7 bases between the two ends. Germline-derived CDR1 and CDR2 are MDHEN and SYDVKM.

The chain links TRBV28 to TRBJ2-7; unclear D gene. The V and J ends lost 6 bases and 5 bases respectively, with 17 bases between them. Looked up from germline, CDR1 is MDHEN and CDR2 is SYDVKM. The CDR3 extends over 14 amino acids. CDR3: CASSPRPNGDEQYF. The CDR3 region has the DNA TGTGCCAGCAGCCCTCGGCCTAATGGGGACGAGCAGTACTTC.

The V call is TRBV7-9, the J call TRBJ2-3; D is unclear. Germline CDR1 and CDR2: SEHNR and FQNEAQ (reference sequence). The V end was cut by 2 bases, the J end by 2 bases, with 5 bases between. The CDR3 is 13 residues long. The CDR3 sequence is CASSLRPTDTQYF. The CDR3 DNA follows: TGTGCCAGCAGCTTACGACCCACAGATACGCAGTATTTT.